This T cell receptor (beta chain) was found in a study of prognosis after radiotherapy for stage I lung cancer. Across the study: SBRT was given in 3 to 5 fractions at a biologically effective dose of at least 100 Gy as radiotherapy. Study results and caveats: The median unique TCR clone count dropped from roughly 10,000 to 7,000 after stereotactic body radiation therapy. Reportedly, the usage of TRBV and TRBJ genes was not the same in patients with and without metastases.

CDR3 of TCR beta was amplified from genomic DNA via a two-round multiplex PCR. Round one of PCR was performed, and it used primers specific to each TRBV and TRBJ gene. Each CDR3 protein is one row after TCRdb ran MiXCR on the multiplex PCR reads. This repertoire shows around 31,000 distinct CDR3 sequences, approximately 30% found once; its top ten account for 33%. With regard to this clonotype: What it recognizes is unknown.

The CDR3 covers 15 residues. With 9 bases removed from V and 3 bases from J, the gap between germline ends came to 15 bases. Germline-derived CDR1 and CDR2 are MNHEY and SMNVEV (reference sequence). The clonotype comes from a donor aged 50 or older with non-small cell lung cancer. J is TRBJ2-6 and V is TRBV27; TRBD2 might be the D (5 bases). This sample comprised PBMCs, obtained before or after stereotactic body radiation therapy (not recorded which). CDR3 DNA sequence: TGTGCCAGAAGTCCAGAGGGCTGTGGGGCCAACGTCCTGACTTTC. Translating gives CARSPEGCGANVLTF.